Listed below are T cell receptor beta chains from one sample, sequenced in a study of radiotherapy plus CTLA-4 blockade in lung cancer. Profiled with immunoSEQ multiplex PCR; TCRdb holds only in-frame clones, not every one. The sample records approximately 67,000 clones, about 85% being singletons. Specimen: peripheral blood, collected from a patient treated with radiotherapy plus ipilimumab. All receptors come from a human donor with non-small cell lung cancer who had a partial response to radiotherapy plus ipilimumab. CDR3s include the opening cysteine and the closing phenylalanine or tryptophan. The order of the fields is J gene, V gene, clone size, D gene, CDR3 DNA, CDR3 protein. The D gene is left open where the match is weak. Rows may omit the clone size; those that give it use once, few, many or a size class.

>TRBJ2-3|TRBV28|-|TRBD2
TGTGCCAGCAGGACTAGCGGGGGAGATACGCAGTATTTT
CASRTSGGDTQYF
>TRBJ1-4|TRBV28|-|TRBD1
TGTGCCAGCAGTTCACTTCGGGACAGCACAACTAATGAAAAACTGTTTTTT
CASSSLRDSTTNEKLFF
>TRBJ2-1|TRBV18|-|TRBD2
TGTGCCAGCTCCTCCGGGGAGCGGGAGGTCAATGAGCAGTTCTTC
CASSSGEREVNEQFF
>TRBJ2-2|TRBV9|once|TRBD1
TGTGCCAGCAGCGTAGTGGGACAGACGAACACCGGGGAGCTGTTTTTT
CASSVVGQTNTGELFF
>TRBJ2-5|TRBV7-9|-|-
TGTGCCAGCAGCTTTACAGAGCAAGAGACCCAGTACTTC
CASSFTEQETQYF
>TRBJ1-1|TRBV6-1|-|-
TGTGCCAGCGCTATTTGGGGCCTTGGAGCTTTCTTT
CASAIWGLGAFF
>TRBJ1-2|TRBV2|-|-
TGTGCCAGCAGTGAAAGGGCGCCAGGGAATGGCTACACCTTC
CASSERAPGNGYTF
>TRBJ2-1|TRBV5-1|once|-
TGCGCCAGCAGCGCGGGAATGGGTGAGCAGTTCTTC
CASSAGMGEQFF
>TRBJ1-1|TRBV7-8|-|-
TGTGCCAGCAGCTTAGCGCACGGGGGCACTGAAGCTTTCTTT
CASSLAHGGTEAFF
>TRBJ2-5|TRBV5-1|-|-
TGCGCCAGCAGCTTGCAACAGGGAGAGACCCAGTACTTC
CASSLQQGETQYF
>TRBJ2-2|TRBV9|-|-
TGTGCCAGCAGCCCTGGGACTTTTTGGGAGCTGTTTTTT
CASSPGTFWELFF
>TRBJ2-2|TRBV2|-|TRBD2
TGTGCCAGCTTTGCGGGAGGTTTTAACGGGGAGCTGTTTTTT
CASFAGGFNGELFF
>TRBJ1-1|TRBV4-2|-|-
TGTGCCAGCAGCCAAGGGGGCACAGATCGCCCTGAAGCTTTCTTT
CASSQGGTDRPEAFF
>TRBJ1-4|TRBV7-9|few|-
TGTGCCAGCAGCTTCGAGAGAGCTAATGAAAAACTGTTTTTT
CASSFERANEKLFF
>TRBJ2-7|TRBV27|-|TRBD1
TGTGCCAGCAGTTTATGGCAGGGGGCGTACGAGCAGTACTTC
CASSLWQGAYEQYF
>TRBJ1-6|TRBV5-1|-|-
TGCGCCAGCAGCTCCGACAGGTCCTATTCACCCCTCCACTTT
CASSSDRSYSPLHF
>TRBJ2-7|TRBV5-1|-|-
TGCGCCAGCAGGACCCCGGACAGCTCCTACGAGCAGTACTTC
CASRTPDSSYEQYF
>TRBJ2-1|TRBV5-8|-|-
TGTGCCAGCAGCTTCAGAACGACGGCGGGGCACAATGAGCAGTTCTTC
CASSFRTTAGHNEQFF
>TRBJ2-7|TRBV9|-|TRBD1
TGTGCCAGCAGCGTAGTGGGACAGGGGGGTTCCTACGAGCAGTACTTC
CASSVVGQGGSYEQYF
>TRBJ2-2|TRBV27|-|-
TGTGCCAGCAGTTTAGAGTTTGAGCGTGGGGAGCTGTTTTTT
CASSLEFERGELFF
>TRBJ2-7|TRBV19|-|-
TGTGCCAGTAGTGGTACTCTGGAGGTCTACGAGCAGTACTTC
CASSGTLEVYEQYF
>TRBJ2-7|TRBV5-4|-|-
TGTGCCAGCAGCTTGGACGTGGCTAGGGGTTCCTACGAGCAGTACTTC
CASSLDVARGSYEQYF
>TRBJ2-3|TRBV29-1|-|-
TGCAGCGTTGAGGGGGCACCTCGGATCACAGATACGCAGTATTTT
CSVEGAPRITDTQYF
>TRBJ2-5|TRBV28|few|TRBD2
TGTGCCAGCAGTTTACTAGCGGGAGGCGGAGAGACCCAGTACTTC
CASSLLAGGGETQYF
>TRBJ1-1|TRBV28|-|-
TGTGCCAGCAGGTCGAAGGAGTGGTGGAACACTGAAGCTTTCTTT
CASRSKEWWNTEAFF
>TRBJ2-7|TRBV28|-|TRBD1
TGTGCCAGCAGTTCACAGGGGGCCCCCTACGAGCAGTACTTC
CASSSQGAPYEQYF
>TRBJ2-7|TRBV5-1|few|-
TGCGCCAGCAGCCTGCGGAGTACTCAAGTCTACGAGCAGTACTTC
CASSLRSTQVYEQYF
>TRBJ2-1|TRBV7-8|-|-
TGTGCCAGCAGCAGAAGTAGTGGGGCATACAATGAGCAGTTCTTC
CASSRSSGAYNEQFF
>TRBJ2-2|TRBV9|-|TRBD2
TGTGCCAGCAGCGCGTCGAGCGGGGCGGGTGAGCTGTTTTTT
CASSASSGAGELFF
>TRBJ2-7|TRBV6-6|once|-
TGTGCCAGCAGTTACGGGGACACACCCTACGAGCAGTACTTC
CASSYGDTPYEQYF
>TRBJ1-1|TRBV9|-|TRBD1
TGTGCCAGCAGCGTAGGTCAGGGGGCCTATAAAGGGTTAGCTTTCTTT
CASSVGQGAYKGLAFF
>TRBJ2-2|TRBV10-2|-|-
TGCGCCAGCATAAGGGCCGAGGGCACCGGGGAGCTGTTTTTT
CASIRAEGTGELFF
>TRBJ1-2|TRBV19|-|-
TGTGCCAGTAGTGCGGGATTAACATCCGGGTACACCTTC
CASSAGLTSGYTF
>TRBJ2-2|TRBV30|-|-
TGTGCCTGGCGACGATCAACAGGGAACACCGGGGAGCTGTTTTTT
CAWRRSTGNTGELFF
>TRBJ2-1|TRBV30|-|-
TGTGCCTGGAGTGTAGGGACACTGAGCTCCTACAATGAGCAGTTCTTC
CAWSVGTLSSYNEQFF
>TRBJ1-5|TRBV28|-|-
TGTGCCAGCAGTTTAGGGCCAGGGGGCAATCAGCCCCAGCATTTT
CASSLGPGGNQPQHF
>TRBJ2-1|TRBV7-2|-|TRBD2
TGTGCCAGCAGCTGGACCGGGACTAGCGGATGGAATGAGCAGTTCTTC
CASSWTGTSGWNEQFF
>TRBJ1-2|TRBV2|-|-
TGTGCCAGCAGTGACCGCGGGGATGGCTACACCTTC
CASSDRGDGYTF
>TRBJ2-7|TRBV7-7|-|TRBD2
TGTGCCAGCAGCACCCCTTTTGGGCTAGCGGTGCCCCTCCACGAGCAGTACTTC
CASSTPFGLAVPLHEQYF
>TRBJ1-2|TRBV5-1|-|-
TGCGCCAGCAGCGCCTTACAGGCCCCAAGGACCTATGGCTACACCTTC
CASSALQAPRTYGYTF
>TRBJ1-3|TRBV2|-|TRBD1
TGTGCCAGCAGTCTTACGACAGGGACTGGAAACACCATATATTTT
CASSLTTGTGNTIYF
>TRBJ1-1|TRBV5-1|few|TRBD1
TGCGCCAGCAGCTTCCGACAGGGCGGGGATGAAGCTTTCTTT
CASSFRQGGDEAFF
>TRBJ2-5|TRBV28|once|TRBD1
TGTGCCAGCAGTCGACTAGGACAGGGACCTCAAGAGACCCAGTACTTC
CASSRLGQGPQETQYF
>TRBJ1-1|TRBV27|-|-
TGTGCCAGCAGTTCTATGAACACTGAAGCTTTCTTT
CASSSMNTEAFF
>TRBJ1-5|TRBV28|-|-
TGTGCCAGCAGTTTATACAGGGATGATCAGCCCCAGCATTTT
CASSLYRDDQPQHF
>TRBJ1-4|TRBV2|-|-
TGTGCCAGCAGTGAAGAGCAGGGGAATGTTGAAAAACTGTTTTTT
CASSEEQGNVEKLFF
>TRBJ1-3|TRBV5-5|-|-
TGTGCCAGCAGCTCCGGACAGCCTCGCTCTGGAAACACCATATATTTT
CASSSGQPRSGNTIYF
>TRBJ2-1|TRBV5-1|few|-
TGCGCCAGCAGGAAGACTCTCGATGAGCAGTTCTTC
CASRKTLDEQFF
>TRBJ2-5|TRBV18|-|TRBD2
TGTGCCAGCTCACGATTAGCGGGAGCGCCGGGGGAGACCCAGTACTTC
CASSRLAGAPGETQYF
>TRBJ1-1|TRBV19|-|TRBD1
TGTGCCAGTAGTAAGGGACAGGGGAGGACTGAAGCTTTCTTT
CASSKGQGRTEAFF
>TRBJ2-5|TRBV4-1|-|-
TGCGCCAGCAGCCAAGATGGCCTAGGGAGTGCAGAGACCCAGTACTTC
CASSQDGLGSAETQYF
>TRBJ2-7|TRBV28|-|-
TGTGCCAGCAGTCCTCCGGCCCGGGAGTACTTC
CASSPPAREYF